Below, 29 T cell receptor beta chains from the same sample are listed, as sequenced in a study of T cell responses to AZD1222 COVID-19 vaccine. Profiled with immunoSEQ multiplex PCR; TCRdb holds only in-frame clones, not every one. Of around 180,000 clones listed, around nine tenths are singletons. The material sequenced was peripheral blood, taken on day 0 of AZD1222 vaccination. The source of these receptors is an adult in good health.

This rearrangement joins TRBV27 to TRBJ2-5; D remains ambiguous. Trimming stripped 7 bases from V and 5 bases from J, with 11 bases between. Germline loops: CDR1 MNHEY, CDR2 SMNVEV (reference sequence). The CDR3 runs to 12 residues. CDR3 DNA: TGTGCCAGCATCCTGGGTCCTGAGACCCAGTACTTC. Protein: CASILGPETQYF.

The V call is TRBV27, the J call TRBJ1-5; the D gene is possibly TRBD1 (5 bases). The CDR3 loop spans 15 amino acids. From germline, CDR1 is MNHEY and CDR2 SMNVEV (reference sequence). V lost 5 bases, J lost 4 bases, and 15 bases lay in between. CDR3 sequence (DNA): TGTGCCAGCAGTCCGACGCCTGGGGGGAATCAGCCCCAGCATTTT. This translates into CASSPTPGGNQPQHF.

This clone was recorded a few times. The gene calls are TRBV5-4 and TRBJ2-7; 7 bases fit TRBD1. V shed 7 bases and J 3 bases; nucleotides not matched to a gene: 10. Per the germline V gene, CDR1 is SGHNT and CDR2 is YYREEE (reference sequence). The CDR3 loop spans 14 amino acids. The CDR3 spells CASGKGANNYEQYF. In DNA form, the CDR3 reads TGTGCCAGCGGTAAGGGGGCGAATAACTACGAGCAGTACTTC.

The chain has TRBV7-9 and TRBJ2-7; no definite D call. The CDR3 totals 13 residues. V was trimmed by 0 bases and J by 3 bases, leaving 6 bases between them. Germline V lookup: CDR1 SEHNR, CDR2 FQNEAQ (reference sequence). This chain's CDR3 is CASSLAWGYEQYF. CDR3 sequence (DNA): TGTGCCAGCAGCTTAGCGTGGGGCTACGAGCAGTACTTC.

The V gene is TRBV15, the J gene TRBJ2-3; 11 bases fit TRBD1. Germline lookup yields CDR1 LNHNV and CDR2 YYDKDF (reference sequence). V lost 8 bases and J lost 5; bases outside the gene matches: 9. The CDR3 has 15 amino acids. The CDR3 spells CATAGQGALLDTQYF. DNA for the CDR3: TGTGCCACCGCAGGACAGGGGGCGCTTTTAGATACGCAGTATTTT. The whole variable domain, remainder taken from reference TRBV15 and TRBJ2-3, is DAMVIQNPRYQVTQFGKPVTLSCSQTLNHNVMYWYQQKSSQAPKLLFHYYDKDFNNEADTPDNFQSRRPNTSFCFLDIRSPGLGDTAMYLCATAGQGALLDTQYFGPGTRLTVL.

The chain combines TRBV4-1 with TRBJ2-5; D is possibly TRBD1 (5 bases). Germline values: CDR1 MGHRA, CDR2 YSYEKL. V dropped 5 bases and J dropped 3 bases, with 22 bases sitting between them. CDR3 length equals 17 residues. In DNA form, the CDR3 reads TGCGCCAGCAGCTCCCCCCGGCAGGGCTTCTTGGAAGAGACCCAGTACTTC. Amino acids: CASSSPRQGFLEETQYF.

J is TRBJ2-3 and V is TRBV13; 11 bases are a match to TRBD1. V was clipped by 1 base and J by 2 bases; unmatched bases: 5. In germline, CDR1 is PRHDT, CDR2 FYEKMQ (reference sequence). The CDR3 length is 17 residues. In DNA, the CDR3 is TGTGCCAGCAGCTTAGTTCTGGACAGGGGGCTCACAGATACGCAGTATTTT. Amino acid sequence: CASSLVLDRGLTDTQYF.

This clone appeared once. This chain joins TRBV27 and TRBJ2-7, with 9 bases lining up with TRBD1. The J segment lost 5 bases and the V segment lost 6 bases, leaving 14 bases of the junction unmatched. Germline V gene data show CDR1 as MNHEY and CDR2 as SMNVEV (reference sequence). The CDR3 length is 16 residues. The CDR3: CASSSYTGTGSHEQYF. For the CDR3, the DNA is TGTGCCAGCAGCTCATACACCGGGACAGGGAGCCACGAGCAGTACTTC.

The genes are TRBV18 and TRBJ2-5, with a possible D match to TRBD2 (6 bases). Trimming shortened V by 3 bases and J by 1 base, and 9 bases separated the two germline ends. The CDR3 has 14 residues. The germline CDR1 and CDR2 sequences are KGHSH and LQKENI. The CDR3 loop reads CASSPGGIQETQYF. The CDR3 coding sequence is TGTGCCAGCTCACCCGGAGGGATCCAAGAGACCCAGTACTTC.

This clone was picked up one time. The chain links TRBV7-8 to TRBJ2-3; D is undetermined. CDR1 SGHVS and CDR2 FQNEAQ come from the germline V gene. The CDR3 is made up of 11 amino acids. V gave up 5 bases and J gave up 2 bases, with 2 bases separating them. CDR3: CASSDTDTQYF. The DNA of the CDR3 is TGTGCCAGCAGCGACACAGATACGCAGTATTTT. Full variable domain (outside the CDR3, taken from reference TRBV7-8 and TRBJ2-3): GAGVSQSPRYKVAKRGQDVALRCDPISGHVSLFWYQQALGQGPEFLTYFQNEAQLDKSGLPSDRFFAERPEGSVSTLKIQRTQQEDSAVYLCASSDTDTQYFGPGTRLTVL.

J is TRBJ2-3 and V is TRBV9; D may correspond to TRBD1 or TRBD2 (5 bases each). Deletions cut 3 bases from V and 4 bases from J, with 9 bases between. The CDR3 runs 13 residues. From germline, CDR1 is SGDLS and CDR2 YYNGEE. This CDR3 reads CASSDRDPDTQYF. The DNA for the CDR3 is TGTGCCAGCAGCGACCGGGACCCAGATACGCAGTATTTT.

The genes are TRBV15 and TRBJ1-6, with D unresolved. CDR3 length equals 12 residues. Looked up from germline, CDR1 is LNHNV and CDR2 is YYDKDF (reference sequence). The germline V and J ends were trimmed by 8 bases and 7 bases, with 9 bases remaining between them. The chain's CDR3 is CATARPNSPLHF. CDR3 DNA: TGTGCCACCGCCCGCCCCAATTCACCCCTCCACTTT.

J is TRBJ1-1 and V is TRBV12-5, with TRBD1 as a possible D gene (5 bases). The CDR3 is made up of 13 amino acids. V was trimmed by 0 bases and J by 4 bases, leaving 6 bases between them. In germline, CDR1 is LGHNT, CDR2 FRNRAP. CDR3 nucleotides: TGTGCTAGTGGTTTGGTGGGGGGCACTGAAGCTTTCTTT. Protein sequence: CASGLVGGTEAFF.

CDR3 sequence reads: CASNPRLGVRSVEAFF. In DNA form, the CDR3 reads TGTGCCAGCAATCCGCGATTAGGGGTTCGGTCAGTTGAAGCTTTCTTT. The rearrangement links TRBV5-6 to TRBJ1-1, with a weak D call TRBD1 (5 bases). Trimming pared 6 bases from V and 7 bases from J, leaving 25 bases between. CDR3 size: 16 residues. Germline V gene data show CDR1 as SGHDT and CDR2 as YYEEEE.

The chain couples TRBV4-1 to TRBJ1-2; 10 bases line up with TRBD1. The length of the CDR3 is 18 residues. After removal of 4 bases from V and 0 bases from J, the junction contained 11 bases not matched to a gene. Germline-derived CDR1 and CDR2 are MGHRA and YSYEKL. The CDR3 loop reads CASSRIRDRGPSNYGYTF. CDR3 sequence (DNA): TGCGCCAGCAGCCGGATCCGGGACAGGGGCCCTTCTAACTATGGCTACACCTTC.

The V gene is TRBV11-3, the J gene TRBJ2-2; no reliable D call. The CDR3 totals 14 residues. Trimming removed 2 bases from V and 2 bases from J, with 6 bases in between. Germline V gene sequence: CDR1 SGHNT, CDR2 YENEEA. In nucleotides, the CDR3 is TGTGCCAGCAGCTTATCACGCAACACCGGGGAGCTGTTTTTT. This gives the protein CASSLSRNTGELFF.

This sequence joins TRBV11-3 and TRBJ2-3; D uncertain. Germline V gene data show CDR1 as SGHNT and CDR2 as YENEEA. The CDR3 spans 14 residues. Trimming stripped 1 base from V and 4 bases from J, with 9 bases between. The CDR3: CASSLAVGADTQYF. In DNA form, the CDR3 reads TGTGCCAGCAGCTTAGCAGTCGGAGCAGATACGCAGTATTTT.

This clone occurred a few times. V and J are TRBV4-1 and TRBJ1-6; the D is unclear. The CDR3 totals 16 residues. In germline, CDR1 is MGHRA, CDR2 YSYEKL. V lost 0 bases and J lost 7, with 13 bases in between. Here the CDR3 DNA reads TGCGCCAGCAGCCAAGAATCCGGGGTGGGCAATTCACCCCTCCACTTT. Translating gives CASSQESGVGNSPLHF.

CDR3 in DNA: TGTGCCAGCAGCCCCCGGGGCGGGGTCCTTCAGCCCCAGCATTTT. Residues: CASSPRGGVLQPQHF. This rearrangement joins TRBV7-8 to TRBJ1-5; perhaps TRBD1 as D (5 bases). This CDR3 has 15 amino acids. Per the germline V gene, CDR1 is SGHVS and CDR2 is FQNEAQ. V was trimmed by 5 bases and J by 6 bases, leaving 17 bases between them.

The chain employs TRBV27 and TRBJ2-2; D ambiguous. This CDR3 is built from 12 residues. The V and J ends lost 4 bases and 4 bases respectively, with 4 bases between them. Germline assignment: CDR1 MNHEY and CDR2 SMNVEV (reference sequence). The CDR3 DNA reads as TGTGCCAGCAGTTGGGGCACCGGGGAGCTGTTTTTT. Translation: CASSWGTGELFF.

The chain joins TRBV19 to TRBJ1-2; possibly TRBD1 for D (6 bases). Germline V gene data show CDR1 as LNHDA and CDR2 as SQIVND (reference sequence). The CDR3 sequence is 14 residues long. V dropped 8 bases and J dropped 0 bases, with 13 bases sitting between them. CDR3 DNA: TGTGCCAGTTACGGACAGCGAGCTAACTATGGCTACACCTTC. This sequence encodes CASYGQRANYGYTF.

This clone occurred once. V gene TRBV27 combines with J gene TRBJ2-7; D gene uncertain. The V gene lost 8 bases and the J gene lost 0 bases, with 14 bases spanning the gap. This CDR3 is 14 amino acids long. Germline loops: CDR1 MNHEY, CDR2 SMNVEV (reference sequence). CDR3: CASWTASSSYEQYF. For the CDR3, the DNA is TGTGCCAGCTGGACCGCTTCCAGCTCCTACGAGCAGTACTTC.

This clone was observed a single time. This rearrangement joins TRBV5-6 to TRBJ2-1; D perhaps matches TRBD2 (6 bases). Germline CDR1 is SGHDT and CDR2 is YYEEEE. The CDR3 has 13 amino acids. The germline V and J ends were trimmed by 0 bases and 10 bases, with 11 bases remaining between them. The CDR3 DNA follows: TGTGCCAGCAGCTTGGCGGGGGTCGCCGAGCAGTTCTTC. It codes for CASSLAGVAEQFF.

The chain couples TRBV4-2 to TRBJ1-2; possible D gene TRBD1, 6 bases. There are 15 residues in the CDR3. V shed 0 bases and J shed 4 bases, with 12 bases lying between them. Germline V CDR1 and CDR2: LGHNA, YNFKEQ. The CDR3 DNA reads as TGTGCCAGCAGCCAAGAGATCCAGGACAGCTATGGCTACACCTTC. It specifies CASSQEIQDSYGYTF.

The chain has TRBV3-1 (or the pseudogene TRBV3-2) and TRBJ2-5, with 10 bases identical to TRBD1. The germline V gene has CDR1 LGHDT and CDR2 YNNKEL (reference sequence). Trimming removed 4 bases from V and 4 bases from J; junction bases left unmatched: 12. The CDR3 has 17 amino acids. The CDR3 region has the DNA TGTGCCAGCAGCCCCCCCCCTAGGACAGGGGGTTTAGAGACCCAGTACTTC. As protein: CASSPPPRTGGLETQYF.

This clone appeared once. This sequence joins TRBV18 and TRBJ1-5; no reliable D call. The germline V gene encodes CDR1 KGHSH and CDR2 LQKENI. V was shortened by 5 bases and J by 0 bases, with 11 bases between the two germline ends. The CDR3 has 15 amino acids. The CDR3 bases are TGTGCCAGCTCAACCGGGCCTAATAGCAATCAGCCCCAGCATTTT. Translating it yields CASSTGPNSNQPQHF.

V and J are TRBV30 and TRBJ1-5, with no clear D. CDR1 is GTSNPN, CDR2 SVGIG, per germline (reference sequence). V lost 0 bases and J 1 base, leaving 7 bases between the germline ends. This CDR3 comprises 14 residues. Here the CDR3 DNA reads TGTGCCTGGAGTGTACGGGTGAGCAATCAGCCCCAGCATTTT. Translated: CAWSVRVSNQPQHF.

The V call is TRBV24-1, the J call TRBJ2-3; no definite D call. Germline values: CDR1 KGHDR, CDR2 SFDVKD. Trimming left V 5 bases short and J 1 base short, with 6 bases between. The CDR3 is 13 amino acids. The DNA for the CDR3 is TGTGCCACCAGTGGGGCGGGCACAGATACGCAGTATTTT. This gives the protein CATSGAGTDTQYF.

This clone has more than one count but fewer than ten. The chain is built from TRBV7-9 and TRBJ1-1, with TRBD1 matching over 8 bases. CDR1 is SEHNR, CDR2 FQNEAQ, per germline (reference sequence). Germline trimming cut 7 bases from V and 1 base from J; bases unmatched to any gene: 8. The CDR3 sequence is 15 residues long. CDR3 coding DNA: TGTGCCAGCAACAAAAAAGGGACAGGGAACACTGAAGCTTTCTTT. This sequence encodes CASNKKGTGNTEAFF.